This T cell receptor beta chain is drawn from a study of blood T cell repertoires in COVID-19. Background on the study: Specimens from acute and convalescent COVID-19 originated in the United States, Italy and Spain. Sources were T cells, B-cell-depleted T cells, or PBMCs; the material itself was cDNA or gDNA.

The CDR3 is made up of 13 amino acids. Germline trimming cut 4 bases from V and 5 bases from J; bases unmatched to any gene: 2. CDR1 and CDR2 (germline): SGHAT, FQNNGV. Here immunoSEQ multiplex PCR was the method, and the copy in TCRdb shows in-frame clones only, minus some. This table has tens of thousands of clones, around four fifths appearing once. The V gene is TRBV11-2, the J gene TRBJ2-1; TRBD1 agrees at 7 bases. Sequencing was carried out using peripheral blood. The clonotype comes from a man aged 50-59 years with active COVID-19. The chain's CDR3 is CASSSTGNNEQFF. CDR3 coding DNA: TGTGCCAGCAGCTCGACAGGGAACAATGAGCAGTTCTTC.